The 29 T cell receptor beta chains listed next were all sequenced from one sample in a study of blood T cell repertoires in COVID-19. The method was immunoSEQ multiplex PCR; TCRdb's version includes in-frame clones alone and lacks a portion of them. The sample carries about 180,000 clones, roughly four fifths recorded once. The sequenced sample consisted of peripheral blood. The receptors shown here come from a woman between 65 and 79 years old with COVID-19, enrolled during active disease.

The chain's CDR3 is CASSPLDRGLYGYTF. DNA of the CDR3: TGTGCCAGCAGCCCATTGGACAGGGGGCTGTATGGCTACACCTTC. The chain joins TRBV2 to TRBJ1-2; 11 nucleotides align to TRBD1. V lost 6 bases and J lost 5; bases outside the gene matches: 8. The CDR3 is 15 residues long. Germline V gene sequence: CDR1 SNHLY, CDR2 FYNNEI.

The rearrangement uses TRBV5-6 and TRBJ2-5; 8 bases agree with TRBD2. J lost 5 bases, V lost 0 bases, and 6 bases had no gene match. The CDR3 covers 15 residues. Germline V CDR1 and CDR2: SGHDT, YYEEEE. CDR3 nucleotides: TGTGCCAGCAGCTTGGGAGCGGGAGTCTTGGAGACCCAGTACTTC. It codes for CASSLGAGVLETQYF.

This clone showed up just once. The chain recombines TRBV12-5 with TRBJ1-4; 8 bases fit TRBD1. This CDR3 contains 20 residues. Germline CDR1 reads LGHNT; CDR2 reads FRNRAP. Trimming removed 3 bases from V and 4 bases from J; junction bases left unmatched: 19. The CDR3 DNA is TGTGCTAGTGGTTTACCGGGACAGGTGACTCCATTCTCTCTTAATGAAAAACTGTTTTTT. Residues: CASGLPGQVTPFSLNEKLFF.

The rearrangement uses TRBV3-1 (or the pseudogene TRBV3-2) and TRBJ2-5; 10 nucleotides agree with TRBD1. Losses at the gene ends were 4 bases for V and 2 bases for J; bases not matched to a gene: 7. Germline V CDR1 and CDR2: LGHDT, YNNKEL (reference sequence). The CDR3 has 16 amino acids. CDR3 nucleotides: TGTGCCAGCAGCCGTTCTGGACAGGGGGTACAAGAGACCCAGTACTTC. Residues: CASSRSGQGVQETQYF.

J is TRBJ2-1 and V is TRBV29-1, with TRBD2 identical over 10 bases. The trim removed 4 bases at V and 9 bases at J, leaving 12 bases unmatched. Germline V gene sequence: CDR1 SQVTM, CDR2 ANQGSEA. The CDR3 contains 15 residues. As DNA, the CDR3 is TGCAGCGTTGTTCCAACTAGCGGGACTATCAGTGAGCAGTTCTTC. Translating it yields CSVVPTSGTISEQFF.

This rearrangement joins TRBV5-4 to TRBJ1-4; 10 bases align to TRBD1. The CDR3 loop spans 16 amino acids. J lost 3 bases, V lost 4 bases, and 6 bases had no gene match. Germline values: CDR1 SGHNT, CDR2 YYREEE (reference sequence). The CDR3 DNA is TGTGCCAGCAGCCCCGGACAGGGGGGTGCTAATGAAAAACTGTTTTTT. This codes for CASSPGQGGANEKLFF.

V and J are TRBV5-4 and TRBJ2-1; the D gene is possibly TRBD1 (5 bases). Trimming left V 1 base short and J 5 bases short, with 10 bases between. Germline V gene lookup returns CDR1 SGHNT and CDR2 YYREEE (reference sequence). The CDR3 totals 14 residues. The CDR3 DNA reads as TGTGCCAGCAGCTTGACAGGAGATAACAATGAGCAGTTCTTC. Its translation: CASSLTGDNNEQFF.

J is TRBJ2-3 and V is TRBV5-8; 10 bases map to TRBD1. V shed 2 bases, J shed 3 bases, and the junction held 6 bases outside the gene matches. Germline CDR1 reads SGHTS; CDR2 reads YDEGEE. The CDR3 runs 16 residues. CDR3 coding DNA: TGTGCCAGCAGCTTAGCGGGACAGGGGTTGACAGATACGCAGTATTTT. Its translation is CASSLAGQGLTDTQYF.

This clone is a singleton in its sample. The rearrangement links TRBV19 to TRBJ1-1; 7 bases line up with TRBD1. Germline CDR1 is LNHDA and CDR2 is SQIVND (reference sequence). After removal of 3 bases from V and 1 base from J, the junction contained 8 bases not matched to a gene. The CDR3 contains 16 residues. In DNA form, the CDR3 reads TGTGCCAGTAGTATTAGGGCAGGGGGGACGAACACTGAAGCTTTCTTT. This codes for CASSIRAGGTNTEAFF.

The chain joins TRBV30 to TRBJ2-1; 9 bases agree with TRBD2. Germline lookup yields CDR1 GTSNPN and CDR2 SVGIG (reference sequence). Trimming at V came to 0 bases and at J to 6 bases, leaving 6 bases not matched to a gene. This CDR3 region has 15 residues. The CDR3 here is CAWSVLAGVGNEQFF. DNA for the CDR3: TGTGCCTGGAGTGTATTAGCGGGGGTCGGCAATGAGCAGTTCTTC.

V gene TRBV11-2 combines with J gene TRBJ2-7; 10 nucleotides line up with TRBD1. Germline-derived CDR1 and CDR2 are SGHAT and FQNNGV. There are 16 residues in the CDR3. Trimming at V came to 8 bases and at J to 4 bases, leaving 14 bases not matched to a gene. For the CDR3, the DNA is TGTGCCAGCTGCCCCCTTTTCCGGGACAGGGGTTACGAGCAGTACTTC. Translating gives CASCPLFRDRGYEQYF. Filled out from reference TRBV11-2 and TRBJ2-7, the complete variable domain reads EAGVAQSPRYKIIEKRQSVAFWCNPISGHATLYWYQQILGQGPKLLIQFQNNGVVDDSQLPKDRFSAERLKGVDSTLKIQPAKLEDSAVYLCASCPLFRDRGYEQYFGPGTRLTVT.

This chain links TRBV11-3 with TRBJ2-1, with TRBD2 matching 12 bases. CDR1 and CDR2 (germline): SGHNT, YENEEA. V lost 1 base and J lost 6; bases outside the gene matches: 7. The CDR3 covers 17 residues. CDR3 in amino acids: CASSLGRPSGRGNEQFF. CDR3 nucleotide sequence: TGTGCCAGCAGCTTAGGGCGGCCTAGCGGGAGGGGCAATGAGCAGTTCTTC.

CDR3 sequence (DNA): TGTGCCAGTAGTATGGGTTCCAGCAGGTACAATGAGCAGTTCTTC. This sequence encodes CASSMGSSRYNEQFF. The chain is built from TRBV19 and TRBJ2-1; D call uncertain. The CDR3 length is 15 residues. Trimming stripped 3 bases from V and 4 bases from J, with 13 bases between. Germline V lookup: CDR1 LNHDA, CDR2 SQIVND (reference sequence). The full variable domain, in which reference TRBV19 and TRBJ2-1 provide the parts outside the CDR3, is DGGITQSPKYLFRKEGQNVTLSCEQNLNHDAMYWYRQDPGQGLRLIYYSQIVNDFQKGDIAEGYSVSREKKESFPLTVTSAQKNPTAFYLCASSMGSSRYNEQFFGPGTRLTVL.

The chain uses TRBV28 and TRBJ1-1; tentative D call: TRBD1 (6 bases). The CDR3 consists of 13 residues. Trimming removed 7 bases at V and 8 bases at J, with 17 bases between. Per germline, CDR1 MDHEN and CDR2 SYDVKM. CDR3 residues: CASTKPGHGEAFF. CDR3 DNA: TGTGCCAGCACAAAACCGGGACACGGGGAAGCTTTCTTT.

The chain joins TRBV27 to TRBJ1-5; D might be TRBD1 (6 bases). The germline gives CDR1 MNHEY, CDR2 SMNVEV (reference sequence). There are 14 residues in the CDR3. Trimming left V 6 bases short and J 4 bases short, with 13 bases between. CDR3 nucleotides: TGTGCCAGCAGCCCAGGGGCCCAGAATCAGCCCCAGCATTTT. It encodes CASSPGAQNQPQHF.

The V call is TRBV2, the J call TRBJ1-2; 7 nucleotides align to TRBD1. This CDR3 spans 19 amino acids. Germline V gene sequence: CDR1 SNHLY, CDR2 FYNNEI. The trim removed 4 bases at V and 2 bases at J, leaving 19 bases unmatched. In DNA form, the CDR3 reads TGTGCCAGCAGTGGGGTGGGATGGGTCGACACAGGGGCGAACTATGGCTACACCTTC. Amino acids: CASSGVGWVDTGANYGYTF.

The DNA of the CDR3 is TGTGCCAGCAGGCGGGGGACAGGGACCTACAATGAGCAGTTCTTC. This gives the protein CASRRGTGTYNEQFF. The chain uses TRBV27 and TRBJ2-1; 9 bases map to TRBD1. CDR3 length equals 15 residues. V gave up 6 bases and J gave up 2 bases; unmatched junction bases: 5. CDR1 and CDR2 (germline): MNHEY, SMNVEV (reference sequence).

V and J are TRBV7-2 and TRBJ2-7; the D gene is possibly TRBD2 (6 bases). The CDR3 contains 16 residues. V was pared by 5 bases and J by 2 bases, with 19 bases between. The V gene's germline CDR1 is SGHTA and CDR2 FQGNSA. The CDR3, as DNA: TGTGCCAGCAGCATTAGTCCTCTTACTAGCACCTACGAGCAGTACTTC. It translates to CASSISPLTSTYEQYF.

This CDR3 reads CASSFRGLAGSYEQYF. DNA for the CDR3: TGTGCCAGCAGCTTTCGGGGACTAGCGGGATCCTACGAGCAGTACTTC. This rearrangement joins TRBV5-5 to TRBJ2-7, with 13 bases matching TRBD2. CDR1 SGHKS and CDR2 YYEKEE come from the germline V gene (reference sequence). Unmatched junction bases numbered 3, after V lost 2 bases and J lost 1 base. The length of the CDR3 is 16 residues.

The chain has TRBV7-2 and TRBJ2-5; D remains unclear. The V and J ends lost 5 bases and 1 base respectively, with 11 bases between them. Per the germline V gene, CDR1 is SGHTA and CDR2 is FQGNSA. The CDR3 is made up of 14 amino acids. CDR3 protein: CASSLSGPQETQYF. CDR3 nucleotide sequence: TGTGCCAGCAGCCTCAGTGGGCCCCAAGAGACCCAGTACTTC. Full variable domain (outside the CDR3, taken from reference TRBV7-2 and TRBJ2-5): GAGVSQSPSNKVTEKGKDVELRCDPISGHTALYWYRQSLGQGLEFLIYFQGNSAPDKSGLPSDRFSAERTGGSVSTLTIQRTQQEDSAVYLCASSLSGPQETQYFGPGTRLLVL.

J is TRBJ2-2 and V is TRBV27; 8 nucleotides agree with TRBD1. CDR1 and CDR2 from the germline V gene are MNHEY and SMNVEV (reference sequence). With 6 bases clipped from V and 6 bases from J, the junction kept 6 bases outside the gene matches. This CDR3 has 14 residues. CDR3 loop: CASSLQGEAGELFF. The CDR3 bases are TGTGCCAGCAGCCTACAGGGGGAAGCCGGGGAGCTGTTTTTT.

This rearrangement joins TRBV12-3 or TRBV12-4 to TRBJ1-1; D is unresolved. This CDR3 region has 13 residues. V lost 1 base and J 0 bases, leaving 3 bases between the germline ends. CDR3 DNA sequence: TGTGCCAGCAGTTTAGGAGTGAACACTGAAGCTTTCTTT. Translating it yields CASSLGVNTEAFF.

The chain recombines TRBV30 with TRBJ1-1, with 7 bases that match TRBD1. The CDR3 runs to 13 residues. The germline gives CDR1 GTSNPN, CDR2 SVGIG (reference sequence). The V gene end was trimmed by 5 bases and the J gene end by 0 bases; junction bases not matched to a gene: 3. The CDR3 loop reads CAWEGQLNTEAFF. CDR3 coding DNA: TGTGCCTGGGAGGGACAGCTGAACACTGAAGCTTTCTTT. Based on the CDR3 plus reference TRBV30 and TRBJ1-1, the full variable domain is SQTIHQWPATLVQPVGSPLSLECTVEGTSNPNLYWYRQAAGRGLQLLFYSVGIGQISSEVPQNLSASRPQDRQFILSSKKLLLSDSGFYLCAWEGQLNTEAFFGQGTRLTVV.

V usage is TRBV5-1 and J usage is TRBJ2-1; D is unresolved. Germline values: CDR1 SGHRS, CDR2 YFSETQ. V dropped 2 bases and J dropped 6 bases, with 9 bases sitting between them. The length of the CDR3 is 13 residues. CDR3 in DNA: TGCGCCAGCAGCTTTAGAACTGCCAATGAGCAGTTCTTC. Protein sequence: CASSFRTANEQFF.

The rearrangement joins TRBV28 to TRBJ2-3; 8 nucleotides align to TRBD2. Germline V lookup: CDR1 MDHEN, CDR2 SYDVKM. The CDR3 is 14 residues long. The junction had 10 bases not matched to a gene; V was cut back by 6 bases and J by 8 bases. In DNA, the CDR3 is TGTGCCAGCAGAGGTAGCGGGATTCGGGGTACGCAGTATTTT. It codes for CASRGSGIRGTQYF.

This chain connects TRBV27 to TRBJ2-3; perhaps TRBD2 as D (6 bases). V shed 4 bases and J shed 0 bases, with 17 bases lying between them. Per the germline V gene, CDR1 is MNHEY and CDR2 is SMNVEV (reference sequence). The CDR3 has 17 residues. CDR3 sequence (DNA): TGTGCCAGCAGTTCCCCACGGGTAGCGGCTAGCACAGATACGCAGTATTTT. Protein product: CASSSPRVAASTDTQYF.

The genes are TRBV28 and TRBJ2-7; 14 bases fit TRBD2. Unmatched junction bases numbered 6, after V lost 3 bases and J lost 8 bases. CDR1 is MDHEN and CDR2 is SYDVKM in the germline V gene. This CDR3 contains 15 residues. CDR3: CASSFPGLAGGKQYF. The DNA for the CDR3 is TGTGCCAGCAGTTTCCCCGGACTAGCGGGAGGCAAGCAGTACTTC.

This clone was seen only once. This chain uses TRBV2 with TRBJ1-1, with no clear D. The CDR3 is 13 residues long. The germline V gene encodes CDR1 SNHLY and CDR2 FYNNEI. V was shortened by 2 bases and J by 4 bases, with 8 bases between the two germline ends. The chain's CDR3 is CASSESPFTEAFF. CDR3 DNA sequence: TGTGCCAGCAGTGAAAGCCCTTTCACTGAAGCTTTCTTT.

This chain uses TRBV15 with TRBJ2-5; D uncertain. The ends were cut back, 4 bases at V and 2 bases at J, with 11 bases in the middle. Germline V lookup: CDR1 LNHNV, CDR2 YYDKDF (reference sequence). CDR3 length: 14 amino acids. CDR3 region: CATSNPAEQETQYF. CDR3 coding DNA: TGTGCCACCAGCAACCCCGCCGAGCAAGAGACCCAGTACTTC.